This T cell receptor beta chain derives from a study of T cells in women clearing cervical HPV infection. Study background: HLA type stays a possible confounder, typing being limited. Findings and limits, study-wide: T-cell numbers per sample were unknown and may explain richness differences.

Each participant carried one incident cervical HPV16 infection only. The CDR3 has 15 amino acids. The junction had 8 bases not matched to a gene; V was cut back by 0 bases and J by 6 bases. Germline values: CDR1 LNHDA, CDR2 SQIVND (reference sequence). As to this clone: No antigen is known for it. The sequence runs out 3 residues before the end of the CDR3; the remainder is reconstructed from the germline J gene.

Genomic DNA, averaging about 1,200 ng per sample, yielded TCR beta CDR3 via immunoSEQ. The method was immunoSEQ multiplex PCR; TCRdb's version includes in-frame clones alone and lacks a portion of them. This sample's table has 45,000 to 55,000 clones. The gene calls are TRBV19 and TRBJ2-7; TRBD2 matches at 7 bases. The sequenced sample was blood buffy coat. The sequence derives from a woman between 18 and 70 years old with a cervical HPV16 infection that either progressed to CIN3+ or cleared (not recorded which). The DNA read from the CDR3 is TGTGCCAGTAGTATAGATGGGGACTATTCGAGCGAG. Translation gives CASSIDGDYSSE. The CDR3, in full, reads CASSIDGDYSSEQYF. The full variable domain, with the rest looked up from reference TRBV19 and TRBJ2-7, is DGGITQSPKYLFRKEGQNVTLSCEQNLNHDAMYWYRQDPGQGLRLIYYSQIVNDFQKGDIAEGYSVSREKKESFPLTVTSAQKNPTAFYLCASSIDGDYSSEQYFGPGTRLTVT.